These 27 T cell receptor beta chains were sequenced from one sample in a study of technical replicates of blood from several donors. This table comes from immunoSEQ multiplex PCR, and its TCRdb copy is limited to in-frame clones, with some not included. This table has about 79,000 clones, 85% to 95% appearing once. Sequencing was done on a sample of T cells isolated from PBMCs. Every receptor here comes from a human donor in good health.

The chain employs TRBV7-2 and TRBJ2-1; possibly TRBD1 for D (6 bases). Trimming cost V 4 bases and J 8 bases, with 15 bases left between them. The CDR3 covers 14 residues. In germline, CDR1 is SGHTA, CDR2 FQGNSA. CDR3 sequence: CASSSQATGHEQFF. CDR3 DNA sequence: TGTGCCAGCAGCTCCCAAGCCACAGGGCATGAGCAGTTCTTC.

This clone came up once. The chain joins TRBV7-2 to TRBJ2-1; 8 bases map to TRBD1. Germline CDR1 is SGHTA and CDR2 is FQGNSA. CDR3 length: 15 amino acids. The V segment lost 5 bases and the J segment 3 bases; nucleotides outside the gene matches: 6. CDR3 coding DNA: TGTGCCAGCAGCACCCAACAGGGGGGCTACAATGAGCAGTTCTTC. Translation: CASSTQQGGYNEQFF.

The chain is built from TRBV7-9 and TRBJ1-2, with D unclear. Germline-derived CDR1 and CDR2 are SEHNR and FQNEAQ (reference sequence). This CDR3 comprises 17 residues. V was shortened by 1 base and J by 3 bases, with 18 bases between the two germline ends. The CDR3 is CASSLVGRQIGDYGYTF. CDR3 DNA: TGTGCCAGCAGCTTAGTAGGTCGACAAATCGGCGACTATGGCTACACCTTC. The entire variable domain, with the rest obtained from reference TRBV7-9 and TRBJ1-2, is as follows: DTGVSQNPRHKITKRGQNVTFRCDPISEHNRLYWYRQTLGQGPEFLTYFQNEAQLEKSRLLSDRFSAERPKGSFSTLEIQRTEQGDSAMYLCASSLVGRQIGDYGYTFGSGTRLTVV.

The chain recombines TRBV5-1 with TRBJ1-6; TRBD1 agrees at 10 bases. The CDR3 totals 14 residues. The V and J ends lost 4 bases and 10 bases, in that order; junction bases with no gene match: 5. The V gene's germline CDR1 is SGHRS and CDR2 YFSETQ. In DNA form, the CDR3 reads TGCGCCAGCAGCCGTGACAGGGGGCAATCACCCCTCCACTTT. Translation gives CASSRDRGQSPLHF.

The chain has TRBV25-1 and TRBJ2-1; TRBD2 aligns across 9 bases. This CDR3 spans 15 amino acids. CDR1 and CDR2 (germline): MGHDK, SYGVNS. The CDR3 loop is CATGGQRGVYNEQFF. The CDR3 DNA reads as TGTGCTACAGGAGGACAGCGGGGGGTCTACAATGAGCAGTTCTTC.

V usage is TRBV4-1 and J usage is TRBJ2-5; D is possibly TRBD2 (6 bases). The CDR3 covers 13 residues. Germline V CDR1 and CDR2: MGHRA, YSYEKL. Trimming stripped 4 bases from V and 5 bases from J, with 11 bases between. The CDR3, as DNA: TGCGCCAGCAGCCGGGCCCGGGAGGAGACCCAGTACTTC. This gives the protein CASSRAREETQYF.

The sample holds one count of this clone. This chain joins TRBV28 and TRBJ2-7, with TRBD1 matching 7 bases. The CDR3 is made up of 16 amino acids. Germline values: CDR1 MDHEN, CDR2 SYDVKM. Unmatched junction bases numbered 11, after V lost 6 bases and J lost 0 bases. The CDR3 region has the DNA TGTGCCAGCAGATTAGGGACAGCCACTAGCTCCTACGAGCAGTACTTC. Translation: CASRLGTATSSYEQYF.

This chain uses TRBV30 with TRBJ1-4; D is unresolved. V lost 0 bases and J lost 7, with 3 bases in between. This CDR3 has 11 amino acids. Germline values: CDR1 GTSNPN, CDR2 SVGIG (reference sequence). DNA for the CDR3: TGTGCCTGGAGTGTTCGTGAAAAACTGTTTTTT. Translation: CAWSVREKLFF.

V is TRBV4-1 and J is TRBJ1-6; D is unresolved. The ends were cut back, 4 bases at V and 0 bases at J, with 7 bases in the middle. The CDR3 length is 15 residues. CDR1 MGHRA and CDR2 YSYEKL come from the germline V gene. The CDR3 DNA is TGCGCCAGCAGCCCCGGGAGCTCCTATAATTCACCCCTCCACTTT. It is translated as CASSPGSSYNSPLHF.

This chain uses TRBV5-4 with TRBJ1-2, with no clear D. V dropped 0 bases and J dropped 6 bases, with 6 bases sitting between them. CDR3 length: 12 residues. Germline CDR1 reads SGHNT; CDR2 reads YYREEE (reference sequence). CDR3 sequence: CASSLGQNGYTF. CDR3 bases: TGTGCCAGCAGCTTGGGGCAAAATGGCTACACCTTC.

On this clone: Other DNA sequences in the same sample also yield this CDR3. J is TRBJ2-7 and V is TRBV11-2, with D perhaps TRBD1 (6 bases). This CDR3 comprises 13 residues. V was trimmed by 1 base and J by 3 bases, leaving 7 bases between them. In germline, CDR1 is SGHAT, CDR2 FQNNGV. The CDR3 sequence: CASSLGGGYEQYF. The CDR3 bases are TGTGCCAGCAGCTTAGGAGGGGGCTACGAGCAGTACTTC.

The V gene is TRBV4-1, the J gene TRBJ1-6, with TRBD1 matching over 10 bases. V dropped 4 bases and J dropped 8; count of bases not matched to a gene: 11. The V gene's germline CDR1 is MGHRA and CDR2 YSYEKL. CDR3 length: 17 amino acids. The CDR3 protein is CASSPYDLGTGDSPLHF. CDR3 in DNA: TGCGCCAGCAGCCCTTACGATCTCGGGACAGGGGATTCACCCCTCCACTTT.

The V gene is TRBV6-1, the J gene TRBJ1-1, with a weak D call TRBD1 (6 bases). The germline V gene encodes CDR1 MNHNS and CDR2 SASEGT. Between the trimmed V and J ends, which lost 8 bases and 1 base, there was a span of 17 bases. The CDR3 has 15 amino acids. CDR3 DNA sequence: TGTGCCAGCCAAGCCTGGGACACGGGGAACACTGAAGCTTTCTTT. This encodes CASQAWDTGNTEAFF.

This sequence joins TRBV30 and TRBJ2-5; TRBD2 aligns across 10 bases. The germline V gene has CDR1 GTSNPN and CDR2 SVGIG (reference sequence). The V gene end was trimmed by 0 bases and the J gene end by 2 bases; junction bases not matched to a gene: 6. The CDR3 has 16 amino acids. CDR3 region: CAWSVSAGGPQETQYF. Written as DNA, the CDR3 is TGTGCCTGGAGTGTCTCAGCGGGGGGGCCGCAAGAGACCCAGTACTTC.

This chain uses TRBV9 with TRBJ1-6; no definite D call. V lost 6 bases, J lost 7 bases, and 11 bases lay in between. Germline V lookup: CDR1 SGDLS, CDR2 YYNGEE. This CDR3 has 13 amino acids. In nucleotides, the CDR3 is TGTGCCAGCAACCCTGGAGGCAATTCACCCCTCCACTTT. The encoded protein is CASNPGGNSPLHF. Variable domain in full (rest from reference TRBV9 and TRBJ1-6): DSGVTQTPKHLITATGQRVTLRCSPRSGDLSVYWYQQSLDQGLQFLIQYYNGEERAKGNILERFSAQQFPDLHSELNLSSLELGDSALYFCASNPGGNSPLHFGNGTRLTVT.

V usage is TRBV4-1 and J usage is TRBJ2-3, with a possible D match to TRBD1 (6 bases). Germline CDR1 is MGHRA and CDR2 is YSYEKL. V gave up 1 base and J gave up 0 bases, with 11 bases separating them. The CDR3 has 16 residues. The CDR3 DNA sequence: TGCGCCAGCAGCCAAGTTCCGGACAGAAGCACAGATACGCAGTATTTT. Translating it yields CASSQVPDRSTDTQYF.

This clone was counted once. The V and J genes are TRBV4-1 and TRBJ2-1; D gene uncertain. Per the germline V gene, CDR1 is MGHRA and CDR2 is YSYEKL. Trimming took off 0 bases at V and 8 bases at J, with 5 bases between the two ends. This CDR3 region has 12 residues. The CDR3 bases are TGCGCCAGCAGCCAAGACCGCGATGAGCAGTTCTTC. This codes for CASSQDRDEQFF.

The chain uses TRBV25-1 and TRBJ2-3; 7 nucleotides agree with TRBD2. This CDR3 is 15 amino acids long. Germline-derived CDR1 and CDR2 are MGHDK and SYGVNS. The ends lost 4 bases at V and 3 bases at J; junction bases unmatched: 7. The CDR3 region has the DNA TGTGCCAGCAGTGGGTGGGAGGGCCCTACAGATACGCAGTATTTT. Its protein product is CASSGWEGPTDTQYF. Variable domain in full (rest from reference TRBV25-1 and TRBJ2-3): EADIYQTPRYLVIGTGKKITLECSQTMGHDKMYWYQQDPGMELHLIHYSYGVNSTEKGDLSSESTVSRIRTEHFPLTLESARPSHTSQYLCASSGWEGPTDTQYFGPGTRLTVL.

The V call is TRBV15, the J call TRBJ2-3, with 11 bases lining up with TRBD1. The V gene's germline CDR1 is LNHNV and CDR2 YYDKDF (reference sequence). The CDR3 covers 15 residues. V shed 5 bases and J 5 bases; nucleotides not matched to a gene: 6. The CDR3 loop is CATSYRDRGVDTQYF. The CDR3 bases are TGTGCCACCAGCTACCGGGACAGGGGGGTAGATACGCAGTATTTT.

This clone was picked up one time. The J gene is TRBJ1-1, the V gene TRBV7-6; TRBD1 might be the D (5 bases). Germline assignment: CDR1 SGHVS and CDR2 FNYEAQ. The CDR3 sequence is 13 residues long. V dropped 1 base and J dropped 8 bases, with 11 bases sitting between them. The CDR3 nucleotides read TGTGCCAGCAGCTTAGGCCCAGGGAGGGAAGCTTTCTTT. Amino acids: CASSLGPGREAFF.

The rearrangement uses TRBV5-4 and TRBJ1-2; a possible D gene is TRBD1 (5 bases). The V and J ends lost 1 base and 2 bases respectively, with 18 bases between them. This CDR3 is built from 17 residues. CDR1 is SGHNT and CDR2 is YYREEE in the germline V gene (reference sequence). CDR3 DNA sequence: TGTGCCAGCAGCTTGATGGCAGGTGGGGACTCGAACTATGGCTACACCTTC. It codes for CASSLMAGGDSNYGYTF.

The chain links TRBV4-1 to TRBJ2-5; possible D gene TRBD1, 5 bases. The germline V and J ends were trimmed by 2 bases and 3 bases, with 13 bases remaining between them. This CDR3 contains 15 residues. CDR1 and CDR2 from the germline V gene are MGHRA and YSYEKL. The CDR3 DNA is TGCGCCAGCAGCCAACTGGACACAAAGAAAGAGACCCAGTACTTC. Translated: CASSQLDTKKETQYF.

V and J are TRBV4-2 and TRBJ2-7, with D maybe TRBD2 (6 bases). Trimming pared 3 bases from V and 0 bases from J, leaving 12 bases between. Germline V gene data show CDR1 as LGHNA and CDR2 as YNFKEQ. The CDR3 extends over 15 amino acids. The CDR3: CASSQPGLSSYEQYF. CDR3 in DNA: TGTGCCAGCAGCCAGCCGGGACTTAGCTCCTACGAGCAGTACTTC.

CDR3 amino acids: CASSRRGSGEETQYF. CDR3 in DNA: TGTGCCAGCAGCCGCCGGGGTAGCGGGGAAGAGACCCAGTACTTC. V usage is TRBV27 and J usage is TRBJ2-5; 8 bases are shared with TRBD2. Per germline, CDR1 MNHEY and CDR2 SMNVEV (reference sequence). Trimming removed 6 bases from V and 3 bases from J; junction bases left unmatched: 9. This CDR3 is built from 15 residues.

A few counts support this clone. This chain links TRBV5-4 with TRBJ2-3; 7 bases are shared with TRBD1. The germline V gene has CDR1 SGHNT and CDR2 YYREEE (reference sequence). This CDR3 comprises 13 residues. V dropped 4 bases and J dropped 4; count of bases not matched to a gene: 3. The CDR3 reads CASSLQGADTQYF. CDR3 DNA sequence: TGTGCCAGCAGCCTCCAGGGGGCAGATACGCAGTATTTT.

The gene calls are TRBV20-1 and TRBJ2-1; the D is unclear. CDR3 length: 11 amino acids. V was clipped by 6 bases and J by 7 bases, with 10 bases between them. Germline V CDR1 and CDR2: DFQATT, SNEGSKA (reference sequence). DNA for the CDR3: TGCAGTGCCCTAAATATTAATGAGCAGTTCTTC. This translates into CSALNINEQFF.

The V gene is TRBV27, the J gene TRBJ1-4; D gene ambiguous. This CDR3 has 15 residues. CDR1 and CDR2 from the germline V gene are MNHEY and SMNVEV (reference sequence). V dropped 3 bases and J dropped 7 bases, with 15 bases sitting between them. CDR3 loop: CASSFRGGRSEKLFF. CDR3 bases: TGTGCCAGCAGTTTCCGGGGAGGGCGGAGTGAAAAACTGTTTTTT.